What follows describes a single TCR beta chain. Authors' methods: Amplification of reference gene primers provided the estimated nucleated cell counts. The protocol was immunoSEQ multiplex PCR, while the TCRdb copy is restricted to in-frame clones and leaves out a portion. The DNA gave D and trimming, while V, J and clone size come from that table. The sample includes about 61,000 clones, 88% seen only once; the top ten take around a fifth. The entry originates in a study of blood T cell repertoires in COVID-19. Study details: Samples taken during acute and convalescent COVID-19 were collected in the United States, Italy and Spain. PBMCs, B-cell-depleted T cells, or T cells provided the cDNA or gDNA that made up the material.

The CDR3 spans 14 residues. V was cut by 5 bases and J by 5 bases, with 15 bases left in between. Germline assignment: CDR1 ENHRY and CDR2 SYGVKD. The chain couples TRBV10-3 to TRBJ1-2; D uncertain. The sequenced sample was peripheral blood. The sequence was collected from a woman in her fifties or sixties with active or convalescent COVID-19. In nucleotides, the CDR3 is TGTGCCATCAGTACCTATGACACCTCATATGGCTACACCTTC. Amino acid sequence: CAISTYDTSYGYTF.